This T cell receptor (beta chain) was recorded in a study of blood T cell repertoires in COVID-19. Source study methods: Quantification of nucleated cells was approximated via reference gene primer amplification. Only in-frame clones appear in the TCRdb table, and some are missing; sequencing was by immunoSEQ multiplex PCR. For V, J and clone size, that table is used; D and trimming come from the DNA. The sample has tens of thousands of clones; approximately 85% are singletons. The TCR was taken from a man aged 45 to 65 with active COVID-19. The sequenced material came from peripheral blood.

The CDR3 reads CASSSGGGSYGYTF. The CDR3 DNA reads as TGTGCCAGCAGTTCAGGGGGCGGTAGCTATGGCTACACCTTC. The chain links TRBV19 to TRBJ1-2; TRBD1 matches 8 bases. Germline trimming cut 9 bases from V and 4 bases from J; bases unmatched to any gene: 10. CDR3 length equals 14 residues. The germline CDR1 and CDR2 sequences are LNHDA and SQIVND (reference sequence).